The rows below give T cell receptor beta chains drawn from one sample of a study of blood T cell repertoires in COVID-19. Sequenced by immunoSEQ multiplex PCR; TCRdb stores in-frame clones only, minus some. The sample yields some 110,000 clones, 76% seen once. Source material: peripheral blood. These receptors were collected from a man of 80 years or more with COVID-19, enrolled during active disease. Each CDR3 is given with its conserved first and last residue. The D gene is left open where the match is weak. Clone sizes are given selectively: once, few, many, or a class where the clone is expanded.

size: .
J: TRBJ2-7
V: TRBV6-1
D: .
CDR3: CASSEWGHGVFEQYF
DNA: TGTGCCAGCAGTGAATGGGGACATGGGGTCTTCGAGCAGTACTTC

size: .
J: TRBJ1-3
V: TRBV11-2
D: TRBD1
CDR3: CASSPAGGSGNTIYF
DNA: TGTGCCAGCAGCCCTGCAGGGGGATCTGGAAACACCATATATTTT

size: .
J: TRBJ1-5
V: TRBV28
D: TRBD1
CDR3: CASSLRTGGLYSNQPQHF
DNA: TGTGCCAGCAGTCTACGGACAGGGGGGCTTTATAGCAATCAGCCCCAGCATTTT

size: few
J: TRBJ1-6
V: TRBV10-3
D: TRBD1
CDR3: CAISERTGGEGSPLHF
DNA: TGTGCCATCAGTGAGCGGACAGGGGGAGAGGGTTCACCCCTCCACTTT

size: few
J: TRBJ2-2
V: TRBV7-2
D: TRBD2
CDR3: CASSLIVAGGPSGTGELFF
DNA: TGTGCCAGCAGCTTAATCGTAGCGGGAGGGCCTTCGGGCACCGGGGAGCTGTTTTTT

size: .
J: TRBJ1-5
V: TRBV21-1
D: .
CDR3: CASSKWPGDSNQPQHF
DNA: TGTGCCAGCAGCAAATGGCCGGGGGATAGCAATCAGCCCCAGCATTTT

size: .
J: TRBJ1-3
V: TRBV11-1
D: .
CDR3: CASSFSNTIYF
DNA: TGTGCCAGCAGCTTCTCAAACACCATATATTTT

size: .
J: TRBJ2-2
V: TRBV9
D: TRBD1
CDR3: CASSVPSGQVDTGELFF
DNA: TGTGCCAGCAGCGTCCCTTCTGGACAGGTTGACACCGGGGAGCTGTTTTTT

size: .
J: TRBJ2-1
V: TRBV19
D: TRBD2
CDR3: CASSIRSGRSNEQFF
DNA: TGTGCCAGTAGTATCCGGAGCGGGAGAAGTAATGAGCAGTTCTTC

size: .
J: TRBJ2-2
V: TRBV6-2/TRBV6-3
D: TRBD2
CDR3: CASSSARERGVGELFF
DNA: TGTGCCAGCAGTTCCGCCCGGGAGCGGGGGGTCGGGGAGCTGTTTTTT

size: many
J: TRBJ1-2
V: TRBV4-1
D: TRBD1
CDR3: CASSGTGRTGGYTF
DNA: TGCGCCAGCAGCGGGACAGGTCGGACTGGTGGCTACACCTTC

size: .
J: TRBJ1-4
V: TRBV10-3
D: TRBD1
CDR3: CAISVTGRDEKLFF
DNA: TGTGCCATCAGTGTGACAGGGAGAGATGAAAAACTGTTTTTT

size: .
J: TRBJ2-3
V: TRBV7-9
D: TRBD2
CDR3: CASSLGEGHTDTQYF
DNA: TGTGCCAGCAGCCTAGGGGAGGGCCATACAGATACGCAGTATTTT

size: .
J: TRBJ2-2
V: TRBV3-1/TRBV3-2
D: TRBD1
CDR3: CASSFRGFDTGELFF
DNA: TGTGCCAGCAGTTTCAGGGGGTTCGACACCGGGGAGCTGTTTTTT

size: .
J: TRBJ1-2
V: TRBV5-6
D: TRBD1
CDR3: CASSLEWTGGGDYGYTF
DNA: TGTGCCAGCAGCTTGGAGTGGACAGGGGGAGGTGACTATGGCTACACCTTC

size: .
J: TRBJ2-3
V: TRBV9
D: TRBD2
CDR3: CASSVATSGSIQDTQYF
DNA: TGTGCCAGCAGCGTAGCTACTAGCGGGAGTATTCAAGATACGCAGTATTTT

size: .
J: TRBJ1-1
V: TRBV5-1
D: TRBD1
CDR3: CASCKQGDWGTEAFF
DNA: TGCGCCAGCTGCAAACAGGGGGACTGGGGCACTGAAGCTTTCTTT

size: .
J: TRBJ2-7
V: TRBV12-3/TRBV12-4
D: TRBD2
CDR3: CASSPGGVEQYF
DNA: TGTGCCAGCAGTCCGGGGGGAGTCGAGCAGTACTTC

size: .
J: TRBJ1-6
V: TRBV19
D: TRBD1
CDR3: CASSIDLGTAPNSPLHF
DNA: TGTGCCAGTAGTATAGACCTCGGGACAGCCCCTAATTCACCCCTCCACTTT

size: .
J: TRBJ2-7
V: TRBV29-1
D: TRBD1
CDR3: CSVKGQGFDYEQYF
DNA: TGCAGCGTTAAAGGACAGGGGTTCGACTACGAGCAGTACTTC

size: .
J: TRBJ2-1
V: TRBV4-3
D: TRBD2
CDR3: CASSQGLAGDPNEQFF
DNA: TGCGCCAGCAGCCAAGGACTAGCGGGAGACCCCAATGAGCAGTTCTTC

size: once
J: TRBJ2-5
V: TRBV11-3
D: TRBD2
CDR3: CASSLRSGLAVWGGETQYF
DNA: TGTGCCAGCAGCTTACGGAGCGGACTAGCGGTTTGGGGTGGGGAGACCCAGTACTTC

size: once
J: TRBJ2-5
V: TRBV7-3
D: .
CDR3: CASSPTGIQETQYF
DNA: TGTGCCAGCAGCCCCACGGGGATCCAAGAGACCCAGTACTTC

size: few
J: TRBJ2-5
V: TRBV19
D: .
CDR3: CASSTRSSREETQYF
DNA: TGTGCCAGTAGTACCCGTAGTAGCCGTGAAGAGACCCAGTACTTC

size: once
J: TRBJ2-7
V: TRBV28
D: TRBD2
CDR3: CAIGPGLAGGYRNEQYF
DNA: TGTGCCATCGGACCTGGACTAGCGGGAGGATATAGGAACGAGCAGTACTTC

size: few
J: TRBJ1-1
V: TRBV10-3
D: .
CDR3: CAIKDKEAFF
DNA: TGTGCCATCAAAGACAAAGAGGCTTTCTTT

size: few
J: TRBJ2-5
V: TRBV7-2
D: TRBD2
CDR3: CASISTSGSGTQYF
DNA: TGTGCCAGCATCTCGACTAGCGGTAGTGGGACCCAGTACTTC

size: .
J: TRBJ1-5
V: TRBV28
D: .
CDR3: CASSLLRRRGNQPQHF
DNA: TGTGCCAGCAGTTTACTGAGGCGGAGAGGCAATCAGCCCCAGCATTTT